Listed below are T cell receptor beta chains from one sample, sequenced in a study of T cells in localized non-small cell lung cancer. Generated by immunoSEQ multiplex PCR, the TCRdb table keeps only in-frame clones and is missing some. The data contain 1,500 to 2,000 clones, roughly 34% of them singletons. The material was lung tumor tissue, obtained before any cancer treatment. The receptors were gathered from a woman aged 40-69 years with stage I squamous cell lung carcinoma. CDR3s include the opening cysteine and the closing phenylalanine or tryptophan. A D gene is named only where the DNA matches it firmly. Clone size is given for some rows only: seen once, a few or many times, or a class if the clone is expanded.

length,size,V,J,D,CDR3,DNA
15,few,TRBV30,TRBJ2-3,TRBD2,CAWRIVGGGETTQYF,TGTGCCTGGAGGATAGTCGGCGGGGGGGAAACTACGCAGTATTTT
15,once,TRBV18,TRBJ1-2,.,CASSPVGRGERGYTF,TGTGCCAGCTCACCAGTGGGTCGGGGAGAAAGAGGCTACACCTTC
15,.,TRBV15,TRBJ1-1,TRBD1,CATSKWTGGVDEAFF,TGTGCCACCAGCAAGTGGACAGGGGGCGTGGATGAAGCTTTCTTT
14,medium-sized,TRBV11-3,TRBJ2-7,.,CASSLEQGVREQYF,TGTGCCAGCAGCTTAGAACAGGGTGTAAGGGAGCAGTACTTC
20,few,TRBV6-8,TRBJ2-7,.,CASSPKAGATTSSTSEREYF,.
13,few,TRBV30,TRBJ2-2,TRBD1,CASGQGNTGELFF,TGTGCCTCAGGACAGGGGAACACCGGGGAGCTGTTTTTT
14,few,TRBV9,TRBJ2-1,.,CASSRASVYNEQFF,TGTGCCAGCAGCCGAGCTAGCGTTTACAATGAGCAGTTCTTC
14,medium-sized,TRBV9,TRBJ1-6,.,CASSGDIYNSPLHF,TGTGCCAGCAGTGGGGACATTTATAATTCACCCCTCCACTTT
14,.,TRBV9,TRBJ2-1,.,CASVFKGVYNEQFF,TGTGCCAGCGTCTTCAAGGGGGTGTACAATGAGCAGTTCTTC
15,medium-sized,TRBV10-3,TRBJ1-2,TRBD1,CAISEGDSANYGYTF,TGTGCCATCAGTGAGGGGGACAGCGCTAACTATGGCTACACCTTC
15,medium-sized,TRBV11-3,TRBJ1-1,.,CASSLGLQMNTEAFF,TGTGCCAGCAGCTTAGGATTACAGATGAACACTGAAGCTTTCTTT
19,.,TRBV30,TRBJ2-1,TRBD1,CAWTAFGTGGFSSYNEQFF,TGTGCCTGGACCGCGTTCGGGACAGGGGGCTTTAGCTCCTACAATGAGCAGTTCTTC
13,.,TRBV6-8,TRBJ1-6,.,CASKDSPNSPLHF,TGTGCCAGCAAAGACAGCCCTAATTCACCCCTCCACTTT
16,medium-sized,TRBV11-3,TRBJ2-7,TRBD1,CASSIITGASSYEQYF,TGTGCCAGCAGCATAATAACAGGGGCGAGCTCCTACGAGCAGTACTTC
15,.,TRBV4-1,TRBJ1-2,.,CASSQEWPGWSGYTF,TGCGCCAGCAGCCAAGAATGGCCGGGATGGAGCGGCTACACCTTC
13,few,TRBV9,TRBJ1-1,.,CASRGAESTEAFF,TGTGCCAGCAGAGGGGCCGAGTCCACTGAAGCTTTCTTT
14,.,TRBV19,TRBJ2-7,TRBD1,CASTIRGQSCEQYF,TGTGCCAGTACGATTAGGGGACAGTCTTGCGAGCAGTACTTC
14,.,TRBV30,TRBJ2-3,.,CAWSVRTAGDTQYF,TGTGCCTGGAGTGTAAGGACAGCGGGGGATACGCAGTATTTT
15,.,TRBV11-3,TRBJ2-7,TRBD2,CASSLIAGLRGEQYF,TGTGCCAGCAGCTTGATAGCGGGCCTCAGAGGAGAGCAGTACTTC
14,few,TRBV30,TRBJ1-5,.,CAWSTGSSNQPQHF,TGTGCCTGGAGTACAGGGTCGAGCAATCAGCCCCAGCATTTT
15,.,TRBV9,TRBJ2-5,.,CASSYSLGQQETQYF,TGTGCCAGCAGCTATAGTCTCGGACAGCAAGAGACCCAGTACTTC
13,.,TRBV29-1,TRBJ1-2,TRBD1,CSVALDRIYGYTF,TGCAGCGTTGCCCTGGACAGGATCTATGGCTACACCTTC
14,medium-sized,TRBV12-5,TRBJ1-5,.,CASTRAGSNQPQHF,TGTGCCAGCACGCGAGCAGGGAGCAATCAGCCCCAGCATTTT
15,few,TRBV6-8,TRBJ2-2,TRBD1,CASSYGTVAVGELFF,TGTGCCAGCAGTTACGGGACAGTCGCTGTCGGGGAGCTGTTTTTT
15,medium-sized,TRBV9,TRBJ1-2,.,CASSVEAAPHYGYTF,TGTGCCAGCAGCGTAGAGGCAGCCCCCCACTATGGCTACACCTTC
13,few,TRBV6-8,TRBJ2-2,.,CGSRTDPTGELFF,TGTGGCTCGCGGACGGATCCTACCGGGGAGCTGTTTTTT
16,large,TRBV30,TRBJ1-6,TRBD1,CAWKTGGEFVHSPLHF,TGTGCCTGGAAAACAGGGGGCGAATTCGTGCATTCACCCCTCCACTTT
14,.,TRBV9,TRBJ2-1,.,CASSVATWGSEQFF,TGTGCCAGCAGCGTAGCTACGTGGGGGTCTGAGCAGTTCTTC
14,once,TRBV19,TRBJ1-5,.,CASSTQGSNQPQHF,TGTGCCAGTAGTACACAGGGTAGCAATCAGCCCCAGCATTTT
13,hyperexpanded,TRBV19,TRBJ2-7,.,CASSPSVTYEQYF,TGTGCCAGTAGCCCTAGCGTTACCTACGAGCAGTACTTC
16,.,TRBV5-1,TRBJ1-1,TRBD1,CASSSGQGGVNTEAFF,TGCGCCAGCAGCTCCGGACAGGGCGGCGTGAACACTGAAGCTTTCTTT
14,large,TRBV2,TRBJ2-1,TRBD2,CAVPSGGDYNEQFF,TGTGCCGTACCGAGCGGGGGGGACTACAATGAGCAGTTCTTC
15,.,TRBV15,TRBJ2-3,.,CATSRGQGWTDTQYF,TGTGCCACCAGCAGAGGGCAGGGGTGGACAGATACGCAGTATTTT